Each of the 8 T cell receptor beta chains below was sequenced from the same sample in a study of shared clonotypes between healthy human individuals. Using immunoSEQ multiplex PCR, the repertoire was profiled, and TCRdb retains in-frame clones only, with some absent. The repertoire includes about 380,000 clones, approximately 97% of them detected once, and about 0.32% sits in the top ten. The specimen sequenced was memory CD8+ T cells sorted from blood. Stated subset: CD45RO+ cells pooled with CCR7-negative TemRA cells. The receptors shown here come from a man aged 25 to 45 in good health.

The chain joins TRBV5-8 to TRBJ2-7; D remains ambiguous. V shed 2 bases and J shed 2 bases, with 5 bases lying between them. Germline V lookup: CDR1 SGHTS, CDR2 YDEGEE. CDR3 length equals 12 residues. The CDR3 loop is CASSFIPYEQYF. In nucleotides, the CDR3 is TGTGCCAGCAGCTTTATCCCCTACGAGCAGTACTTC. Complete variable domain (other parts from reference TRBV5-8 and TRBJ2-7): EAGVTQSPTHLIKTRGQQATLRCSPISGHTSVYWYQQALGLGLQFLLWYDEGEERNRGNFPPRFSGRQFPNYSSELNVNALELEDSALYLCASSFIPYEQYFGPGTRLTVT.

This chain links TRBV28 with TRBJ2-7; D is perhaps TRBD2 (7 bases). From germline, CDR1 is MDHEN and CDR2 SYDVKM. Between the trimmed V and J ends, which lost 5 bases and 6 bases, there was a span of 23 bases. The CDR3 totals 16 residues. The CDR3 spells CASSPSTRRGGGEQYF. CDR3 bases: TGTGCCAGCAGTCCCTCTACTAGAAGGGGAGGGGGCGAGCAGTACTTC.

The chain is built from TRBV7-3 and TRBJ2-3, with 9 bases lining up with TRBD1. Germline CDR1 is SGHTA and CDR2 is FQGTGA. The CDR3 has 14 amino acids. V gave up 5 bases and J gave up 7 bases; unmatched junction bases: 7. The CDR3 DNA reads as TGTGCCAGCAGCCCGGGACAGGGTTTGAATACGCAGTATTTT. Its protein is CASSPGQGLNTQYF.

The rearrangement uses TRBV5-1 and TRBJ1-2; D remains unclear. Trimming pared 7 bases from V and 4 bases from J, leaving 11 bases between. The CDR3 has 12 amino acids. From germline, CDR1 is SGHRS and CDR2 YFSETQ. Written as DNA, the CDR3 is TGCGCCAGCCCCAGCCCCTTCTATGGCTACACCTTC. Protein: CASPSPFYGYTF.

This rearrangement joins TRBV5-1 to TRBJ2-3; 8 nucleotides line up with TRBD1. Germline CDR1 and CDR2: SGHRS and YFSETQ. This CDR3 comprises 15 residues. J gave up 4 bases and V 0 bases, and 4 bases lay outside the gene matches. The CDR3 DNA reads TGCGCCAGCAGCTTGGGACAGGGGTGGGCAGATACGCAGTATTTT. This gives the protein CASSLGQGWADTQYF.

This clone is a singleton in its sample. The chain carries TRBV5-1 and TRBJ2-6; weak D call: TRBD2 (5 bases). The CDR3 runs 16 residues. V was clipped by 0 bases and J by 2 bases, with 9 bases between them. From germline, CDR1 is SGHRS and CDR2 YFSETQ. CDR3 bases: TGCGCCAGCAGCTTGGCCATCGGGGCTGGGGCCAACGTCCTGACTTTC. This gives the protein CASSLAIGAGANVLTF.

The V and J genes are TRBV5-4 and TRBJ2-3, with D unresolved. V lost 4 bases, J lost 6 bases, and 12 bases lay in between. Germline loops: CDR1 SGHNT, CDR2 YYREEE (reference sequence). The CDR3 loop spans 13 amino acids. The CDR3 region has the DNA TGTGCCAGCAGCCAAAAGGGCCCTGATACGCAGTATTTT. Amino acid sequence: CASSQKGPDTQYF. Filled out from reference TRBV5-4 and TRBJ2-3, the complete variable domain reads ETGVTQSPTHLIKTRGQQVTLRCSSQSGHNTVSWYQQALGQGPQFIFQYYREEENGRGNFPPRFSGLQFPNYSSELNVNALELDDSALYLCASSQKGPDTQYFGPGTRLTVL.

The J gene is TRBJ2-3, the V gene TRBV5-1; 9 bases map to TRBD1. This CDR3 contains 17 residues. Germline CDR1 reads SGHRS; CDR2 reads YFSETQ. J lost 1 base, V lost 0 bases, and 6 bases had no gene match. The CDR3 spells CASSLALTGGGTDTQYF. In nucleotides, the CDR3 is TGCGCCAGCAGCTTGGCCCTGACAGGGGGGGGCACAGATACGCAGTATTTT.